This T cell receptor beta chain was retrieved from a study of T cells after yellow fever vaccination. Looking at the study overall: Libraries from low-cell-number fractions were prepared with the SMART-Seq v4 Ultra Low Input RNA kit.

A single record per CDR3 protein comes from TCRdb applying MiXCR to the 5' RACE reads. The table has about 220,000 distinct CDR3 sequences, under 3.5% seen once. This clonotype has at least ten counts. Antigen unknown. CDR3 size: 14 residues. Germline CDR1 is SGHRS and CDR2 is YFSETQ. Germline trimming cut 2 bases from V and 11 bases from J; bases unmatched to any gene: 6. Study outcomes and limitations: Clones that expanded after primary vaccination mostly reappeared after the booster (96% CD4, roughly 87% CD8). There was a possibility that FACS-sorted repertoires contained abundant clonotypes contaminating from the bulk population.

This chain links TRBV5-1 with TRBJ1-6; 8 bases agree with TRBD1. The specimen was CD4+ T cells sorted from PBMCs, collected 10 days after the yellow fever booster vaccination. The clonotype comes from a man aged 18 to 29 who received the YFV17D yellow fever vaccine. CDR3 nucleotide sequence: TGCGCCAGCAGCTTAGACAGGGGAATTACACCCCTCCACTTT. It codes for CASSLDRGITPLHF.